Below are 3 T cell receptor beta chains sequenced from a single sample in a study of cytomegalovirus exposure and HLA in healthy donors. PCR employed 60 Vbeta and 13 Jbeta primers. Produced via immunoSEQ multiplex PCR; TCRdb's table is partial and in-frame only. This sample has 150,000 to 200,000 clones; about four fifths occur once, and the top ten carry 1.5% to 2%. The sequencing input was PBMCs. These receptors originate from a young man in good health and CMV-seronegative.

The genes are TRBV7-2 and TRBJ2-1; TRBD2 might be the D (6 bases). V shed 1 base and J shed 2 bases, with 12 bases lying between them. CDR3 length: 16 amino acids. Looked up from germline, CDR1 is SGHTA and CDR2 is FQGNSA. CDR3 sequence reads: CASSLVRRGTYNEQFF. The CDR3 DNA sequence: TGTGCCAGCAGCTTAGTTCGGAGGGGAACCTACAATGAGCAGTTCTTC. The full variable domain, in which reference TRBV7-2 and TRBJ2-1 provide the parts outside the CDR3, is GAGVSQSPSNKVTEKGKDVELRCDPISGHTALYWYRQSLGQGLEFLIYFQGNSAPDKSGLPSDRFSAERTGGSVSTLTIQRTQQEDSAVYLCASSLVRRGTYNEQFFGPGTRLTVL.

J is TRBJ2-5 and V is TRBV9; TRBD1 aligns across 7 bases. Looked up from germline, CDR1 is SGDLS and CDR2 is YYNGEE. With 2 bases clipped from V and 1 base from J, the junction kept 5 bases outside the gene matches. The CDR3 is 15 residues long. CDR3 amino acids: CASSVRQGPQETQYF. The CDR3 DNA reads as TGTGCCAGCAGCGTGAGACAGGGCCCCCAAGAGACCCAGTACTTC.

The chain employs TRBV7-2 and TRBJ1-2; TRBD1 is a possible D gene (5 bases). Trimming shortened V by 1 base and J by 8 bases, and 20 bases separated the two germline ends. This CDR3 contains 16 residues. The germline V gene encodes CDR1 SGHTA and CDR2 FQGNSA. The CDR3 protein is CASSLVGADSLGGYTF. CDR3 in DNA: TGTGCCAGCAGCTTAGTAGGGGCCGACTCTCTAGGCGGCTACACCTTC.